This entry describes one T cell receptor (beta chain). The TEMRA cells underwent FACS enrichment, while the CD8+ and CD4+ T cells underwent negative isolation. The CDR3 covers 14 residues. V gave up 7 bases and J gave up 7 bases, with 20 bases separating them. The V gene's germline CDR1 is MNHNS and CDR2 SASEGT. An amount of RNA that ranged from roughly 0.45 to 1 ug was reverse transcribed with random hexamers. The TCR beta CDR3 was amplified by immunoSEQ multiplex PCR across 54 Vbeta, 13 Jbeta. From the immunoSEQ multiplex PCR reads, TCRdb called clonotypes with MiXCR, one entry per CDR3 protein. Here the sample spans a few hundred thousand distinct CDR3 sequences, 92% being singletons. The data are from a study of CD8 T cells in Susac syndrome.

The material sequenced was CD4+ T cells from PBMCs. V and J are TRBV6-1 and TRBJ2-7; a weak D match, TRBD1 (5 bases). This TCR derives from a human donor with multiple sclerosis. CDR3 protein: CASTQGGAAVEQYF. The CDR3 nucleotides are TGTGCCAGCACTCAGGGTGGGGCGGCGGTTGAGCAGTACTTC.